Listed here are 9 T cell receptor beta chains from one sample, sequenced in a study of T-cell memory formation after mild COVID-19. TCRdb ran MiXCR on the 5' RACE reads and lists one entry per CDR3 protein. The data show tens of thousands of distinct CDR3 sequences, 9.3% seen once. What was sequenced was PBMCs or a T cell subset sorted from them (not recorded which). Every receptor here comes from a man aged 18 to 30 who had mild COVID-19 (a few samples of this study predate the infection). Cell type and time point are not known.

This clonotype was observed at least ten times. The CDR3 nucleotides read TGTGCCAGCAGTTACCGGTCTAGCGGGGGGGCCAAGTCGTTCTTC. It specifies CASSYRSSGGAKSFF. This chain uses TRBV6-5 with TRBJ2-1; 12 bases fit TRBD2. V was pared by 2 bases and J by 15 bases, with 11 bases of the junction left unmatched. CDR3 length equals 15 residues. Germline CDR1 reads MNHEY; CDR2 reads SVGAGI.

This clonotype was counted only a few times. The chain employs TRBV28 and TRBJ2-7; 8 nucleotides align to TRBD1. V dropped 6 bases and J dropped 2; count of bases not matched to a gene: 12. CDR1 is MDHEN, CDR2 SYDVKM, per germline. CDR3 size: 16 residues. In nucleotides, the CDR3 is TGTGCCAGCAGCTTCGTATCCGGGACAGGAGCCTACGAGCAGTACGTC. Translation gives CASSFVSGTGAYEQYV.

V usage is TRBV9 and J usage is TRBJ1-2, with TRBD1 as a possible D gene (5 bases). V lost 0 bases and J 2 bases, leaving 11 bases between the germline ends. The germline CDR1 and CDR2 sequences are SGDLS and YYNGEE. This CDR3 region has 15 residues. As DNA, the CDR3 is TGTGCCAGCAGCGTAGATCAGGGAAGGAACTATGGCTACACCTTC. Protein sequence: CASSVDQGRNYGYTF.

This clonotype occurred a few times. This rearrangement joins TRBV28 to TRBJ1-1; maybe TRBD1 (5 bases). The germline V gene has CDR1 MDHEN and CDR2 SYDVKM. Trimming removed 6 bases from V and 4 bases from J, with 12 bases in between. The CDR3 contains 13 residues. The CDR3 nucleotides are TGTGCCAGCAGATACCGGGGGAGCACTGAAGCTTTCTTT. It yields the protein CASRYRGSTEAFF.

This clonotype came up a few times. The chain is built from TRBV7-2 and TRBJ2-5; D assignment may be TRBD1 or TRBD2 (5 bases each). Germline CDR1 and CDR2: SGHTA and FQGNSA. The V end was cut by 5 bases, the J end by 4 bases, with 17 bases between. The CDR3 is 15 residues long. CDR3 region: CASSLGYGALETQYF. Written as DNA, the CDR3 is TGTGCCAGCAGCCTAGGCTACGGGGCCCTAGAGACCCAGTACTTC.

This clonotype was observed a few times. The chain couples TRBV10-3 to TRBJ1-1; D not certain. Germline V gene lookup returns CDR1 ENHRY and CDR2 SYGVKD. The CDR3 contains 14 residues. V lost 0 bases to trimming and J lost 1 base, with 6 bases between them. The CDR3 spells CAISESQGNTEAFF. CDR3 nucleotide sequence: TGTGCCATCAGTGAGTCGCAAGGGAACACTGAAGCTTTCTTT.

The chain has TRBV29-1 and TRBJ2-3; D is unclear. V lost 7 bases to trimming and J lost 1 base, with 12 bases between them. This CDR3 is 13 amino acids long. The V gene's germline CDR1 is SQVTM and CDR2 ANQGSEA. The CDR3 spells CSARPTGTDTQYF. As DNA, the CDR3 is TGCAGCGCCCGACCCACAGGCACAGATACGCAGTATTTT.

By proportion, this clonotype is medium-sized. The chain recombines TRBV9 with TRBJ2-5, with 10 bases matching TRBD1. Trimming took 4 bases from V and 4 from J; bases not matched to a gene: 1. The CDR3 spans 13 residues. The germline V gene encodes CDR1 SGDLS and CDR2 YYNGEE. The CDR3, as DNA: TGTGCCAGCAGCCGGGACAGGGGAGAGACCCAGTACTTC. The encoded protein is CASSRDRGETQYF.

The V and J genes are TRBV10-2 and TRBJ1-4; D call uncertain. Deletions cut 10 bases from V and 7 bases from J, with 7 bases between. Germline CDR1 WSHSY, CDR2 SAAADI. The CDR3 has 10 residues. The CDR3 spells CATMGEKLFF. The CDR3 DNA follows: TGCGCCACCATGGGTGAAAAACTGTTTTTT.